This TCR beta chain stems from a study of blood T cell repertoires in COVID-19. Study-level information: Italy, Spain and the United States were the sources of the convalescent and acute COVID-19 samples. T cells, B-cell-depleted T cells, or PBMCs provided the cDNA or gDNA that served as material.

CDR3 size: 16 residues. CDR1 and CDR2 (germline): SGHRS, YFSETQ. V trimming: 4 bases; J trimming: 7 bases; junction bases outside the gene matches: 9. Original analysis: Nucleated cell counts were estimated from reference gene primer amplification. Clones were sequenced by immunoSEQ multiplex PCR, and TCRdb holds only the in-frame ones, with some missing. The V and J calls and clone size come from that table; D and trimming were worked out from the DNA. The sample has 200,000 or so clones, 88% seen once; the top ten hold over 1.5%. Sequencing was carried out using peripheral blood. The chain uses TRBV5-1 and TRBJ2-1, with TRBD2 matching over 12 bases. The sequence was obtained from a man between 65 and 85 years old with acute or convalescent COVID-19. CDR3 residues: CASSQTTSGRINEQFF. CDR3 coding DNA: TGCGCCAGCAGCCAGACTACTAGCGGGAGGATAAATGAGCAGTTCTTC.